A selection of T cell receptor beta chains follows, all from one sample in a study of T cell responses to AZD1222 COVID-19 vaccine. Profiled with immunoSEQ multiplex PCR; TCRdb holds only in-frame clones, not every one. The data show approximately 150,000 clones, around 92% seen once. This sample comprised peripheral blood, obtained 28 days after the second AZD1222 dose. These receptors all stem from an adult who received the AZD1222 COVID-19 vaccine. CDR3s include the opening cysteine and the closing phenylalanine or tryptophan. A D gene is named only where the DNA matches it firmly. Not every row has a clone size; where given, it reads once, few, many or a size class.

d_call: NA; v_call: TRBV16; cdr3_length: 12; j_call: TRBJ2-2; clone_size: NA; cdr3_nt: TGTGCCAGCACAGGGGTCACCGGGGAGCTGTTTTTT; cdr3_aa: CASTGVTGELFF
d_call: NA; v_call: TRBV25-1; cdr3_length: 16; j_call: TRBJ2-2; clone_size: NA; cdr3_nt: TGTGCCAGCCGGAGTACAGGGAGGTTGGAGGCCGGGGAGCTGTTTTTT; cdr3_aa: CASRSTGRLEAGELFF
d_call: NA; v_call: TRBV9; cdr3_length: 13; j_call: TRBJ1-1; clone_size: once; cdr3_nt: TGTGCCAGCAGCGTAGAAGGCGGCGATAAAGCTTTCTTT; cdr3_aa: CASSVEGGDKAFF
d_call: NA; v_call: TRBV5-8; cdr3_length: 15; j_call: TRBJ1-6; clone_size: NA; cdr3_nt: TGTGCCAGCAGCCCGGGAGTTCGTCCTAATTCACCCCTCCACTTT; cdr3_aa: CASSPGVRPNSPLHF
d_call: TRBD1; v_call: TRBV11-2; cdr3_length: 15; j_call: TRBJ1-2; clone_size: NA; cdr3_nt: TGTGCCAGCAGCTTAGCAGGGGGGAATCGCTATGGCTACACCTTC; cdr3_aa: CASSLAGGNRYGYTF
d_call: NA; v_call: TRBV7-8; cdr3_length: 13; j_call: TRBJ2-5; clone_size: NA; cdr3_nt: TGTGCCAGCAGCTTAGATAGCTTGGGGACCCAGTACTTC; cdr3_aa: CASSLDSLGTQYF
d_call: NA; v_call: TRBV4-1; cdr3_length: 14; j_call: TRBJ1-4; clone_size: NA; cdr3_nt: TGCGCCAGCAGCCAAGAGTGGAGTAATGAAAAACTGTTTTTT; cdr3_aa: CASSQEWSNEKLFF
d_call: NA; v_call: TRBV5-1; cdr3_length: 15; j_call: TRBJ1-3; clone_size: NA; cdr3_nt: TGCGCCAGCAGCTTGGCCAGGGGCCCTGGAAACACCATATATTTT; cdr3_aa: CASSLARGPGNTIYF
d_call: TRBD1; v_call: TRBV7-9; cdr3_length: 16; j_call: TRBJ2-1; clone_size: NA; cdr3_nt: TGTGCCAGCAGCTTAGGGACAGGTCACCAAACAGATGAGCAGTTCTTC; cdr3_aa: CASSLGTGHQTDEQFF
d_call: TRBD1; v_call: TRBV2; cdr3_length: 15; j_call: TRBJ1-1; clone_size: NA; cdr3_nt: TGTGCCAGCTTAGGGACAGTCAAAATGAACACTGAAGCTTTCTTT; cdr3_aa: CASLGTVKMNTEAFF
d_call: NA; v_call: TRBV5-4; cdr3_length: 16; j_call: TRBJ1-2; clone_size: NA; cdr3_nt: TGTGCCAGCAGGGAAGAGGGACACCTAATTAACTATGGCTACACCTTC; cdr3_aa: CASREEGHLINYGYTF
d_call: NA; v_call: TRBV19; cdr3_length: 16; j_call: TRBJ1-1; clone_size: NA; cdr3_nt: TGTGCCAGTAGTCTCACGGGGGTGGGGATTGAAGCTGAAGCTTTCTTT; cdr3_aa: CASSLTGVGIEAEAFF
d_call: NA; v_call: TRBV4-1; cdr3_length: 13; j_call: TRBJ2-1; clone_size: NA; cdr3_nt: TGCGCCAGCAGCCAAGCACACAGGGAGGACCAGTTCTTC; cdr3_aa: CASSQAHREDQFF
d_call: NA; v_call: TRBV27; cdr3_length: 15; j_call: TRBJ2-1; clone_size: NA; cdr3_nt: TGTGCCAGCAGTTTATCACCGAGCTCCTACAATGAGCAGTTCTTC; cdr3_aa: CASSLSPSSYNEQFF
d_call: TRBD1; v_call: TRBV6-5; cdr3_length: 14; j_call: TRBJ1-5; clone_size: NA; cdr3_nt: TGTGCCAGCAGACCGGGACAGAGCAATCAGCCCCAGCATTTT; cdr3_aa: CASRPGQSNQPQHF
d_call: NA; v_call: TRBV2; cdr3_length: 15; j_call: TRBJ1-3; clone_size: once; cdr3_nt: TGTGCCAGCAGTATTTACCCCACGCGGGGAAACACCATATATTTT; cdr3_aa: CASSIYPTRGNTIYF
d_call: TRBD2; v_call: TRBV7-6; cdr3_length: 15; j_call: TRBJ2-3; clone_size: NA; cdr3_nt: TGTGCCAGCAGCTTAAGGCTAGCGGGAACAGATACGCAGTATTTT; cdr3_aa: CASSLRLAGTDTQYF
d_call: TRBD1; v_call: TRBV18; cdr3_length: 15; j_call: TRBJ1-1; clone_size: NA; cdr3_nt: TGTGCCAGCTCACCAGAACAGGGGCGGAACACTGAAGCTTTCTTT; cdr3_aa: CASSPEQGRNTEAFF
d_call: TRBD1; v_call: TRBV6-5; cdr3_length: 15; j_call: TRBJ1-1; clone_size: NA; cdr3_nt: TGTGCCAGCAGGGCGCAGGGGGCAACCCCAACTGAAGCTTTCTTT; cdr3_aa: CASRAQGATPTEAFF
d_call: TRBD2; v_call: TRBV13; cdr3_length: 16; j_call: TRBJ2-1; clone_size: NA; cdr3_nt: TGTGCCAGCAGCTTTACTAGCGGGGGGGCTGGGAATGAGCAGTTCTTC; cdr3_aa: CASSFTSGGAGNEQFF
d_call: NA; v_call: TRBV3-1/TRBV3-2; cdr3_length: 15; j_call: TRBJ2-2; clone_size: NA; cdr3_nt: TGTGCCAGCAGCCAAGATCCCGGGCCCACCGGGGAGCTGTTTTTT; cdr3_aa: CASSQDPGPTGELFF
d_call: NA; v_call: TRBV24-1; cdr3_length: 18; j_call: TRBJ2-3; clone_size: NA; cdr3_nt: TGTGCCACCAGTGACAGCCGGGACTCTGAATCCCTCACAGATACGCAGTATTTT; cdr3_aa: CATSDSRDSESLTDTQYF
d_call: NA; v_call: TRBV4-1; cdr3_length: 15; j_call: TRBJ1-5; clone_size: NA; cdr3_nt: TGCGCCAGCAGCCAACGACAGGTGATAAATCAGCCCCAGCATTTT; cdr3_aa: CASSQRQVINQPQHF
d_call: NA; v_call: TRBV5-4; cdr3_length: 12; j_call: TRBJ2-3; clone_size: NA; cdr3_nt: TGTGCCAGCAGCTTCGGTACAGATACGCAGTATTTT; cdr3_aa: CASSFGTDTQYF
d_call: TRBD2; v_call: TRBV9; cdr3_length: 14; j_call: TRBJ2-5; clone_size: NA; cdr3_nt: TGTGCCAGCAGCGTAGGGACTAGGGGAGAGACCCAGTACTTC; cdr3_aa: CASSVGTRGETQYF
d_call: NA; v_call: TRBV7-2; cdr3_length: 15; j_call: TRBJ1-6; clone_size: NA; cdr3_nt: TGTGCCAGCAGCTGGGGTGGACCTCATAATTCACCCCTCCACTTT; cdr3_aa: CASSWGGPHNSPLHF
d_call: NA; v_call: TRBV29-1; cdr3_length: 14; j_call: TRBJ1-2; clone_size: NA; cdr3_nt: TGCAGCGTTGAAGCGGACGGGTTAAACTATGGCTACACCTTC; cdr3_aa: CSVEADGLNYGYTF
d_call: NA; v_call: TRBV27; cdr3_length: 14; j_call: TRBJ2-5; clone_size: NA; cdr3_nt: TGTGCCAGCAGTTTTACCGGGGACCAAGAGACCCAGTACTTC; cdr3_aa: CASSFTGDQETQYF
d_call: NA; v_call: TRBV5-5; cdr3_length: 18; j_call: TRBJ1-5; clone_size: NA; cdr3_nt: TGTGCCAGCAGCCCTCTTTGGAGGCAGGGAGGTGAAAATCAGCCCCAGCATTTT; cdr3_aa: CASSPLWRQGGENQPQHF
d_call: TRBD1; v_call: TRBV19; cdr3_length: 15; j_call: TRBJ1-1; clone_size: NA; cdr3_nt: TGTGCCAGTAGAGACAGGGTTTTTATGAACACTGAAGCTTTCTTT; cdr3_aa: CASRDRVFMNTEAFF
d_call: NA; v_call: TRBV14; cdr3_length: 15; j_call: TRBJ1-2; clone_size: NA; cdr3_nt: TGTGCCAGCAGCCAAGATAGACGGCCGAGCTATGGCTACACCTTC; cdr3_aa: CASSQDRRPSYGYTF
d_call: NA; v_call: TRBV5-6; cdr3_length: 12; j_call: TRBJ1-2; clone_size: NA; cdr3_nt: TGTGCCAGCAGCTACGGATTGGGTGGCTACACCTTC; cdr3_aa: CASSYGLGGYTF
d_call: TRBD1; v_call: TRBV27; cdr3_length: 16; j_call: TRBJ1-4; clone_size: NA; cdr3_nt: TGTGCCAGCAGTGGGGTGACAGGGGGCCAGAATGAAAAACTGTTTTTT; cdr3_aa: CASSGVTGGQNEKLFF
d_call: NA; v_call: TRBV7-8; cdr3_length: 12; j_call: TRBJ2-2; clone_size: NA; cdr3_nt: TGTGCCAGCAGCCGACCAGGAGGGGAGCTGTTTTTT; cdr3_aa: CASSRPGGELFF
d_call: TRBD1; v_call: TRBV19; cdr3_length: 14; j_call: TRBJ1-5; clone_size: NA; cdr3_nt: TGTGCCAGTAGTATTGGGACAGGGAATCAGCCCCAGCATTTT; cdr3_aa: CASSIGTGNQPQHF
d_call: TRBD2; v_call: TRBV14; cdr3_length: 16; j_call: TRBJ2-3; clone_size: NA; cdr3_nt: TGTGCCAGCAGCCAAGCGTTGGGCGGGGGTAGAAATACGCAGTATTTT; cdr3_aa: CASSQALGGGRNTQYF
d_call: NA; v_call: TRBV5-1; cdr3_length: 14; j_call: TRBJ1-3; clone_size: NA; cdr3_nt: TGCGCCAGCAGGGACCCCCGCTCTGGAAACACCATATATTTT; cdr3_aa: CASRDPRSGNTIYF
d_call: NA; v_call: TRBV13; cdr3_length: 15; j_call: TRBJ2-5; clone_size: NA; cdr3_nt: TGTGCCAGCAGCTTCGGCAGAACTAACGGAGAGACCCAGTACTTC; cdr3_aa: CASSFGRTNGETQYF
d_call: TRBD1; v_call: TRBV6-5; cdr3_length: 16; j_call: TRBJ1-1; clone_size: once; cdr3_nt: TGTGCCAGCAGTTACACCGGGACAGGGTGGAGCACTGAAGCTTTCTTT; cdr3_aa: CASSYTGTGWSTEAFF
d_call: NA; v_call: TRBV24-1; cdr3_length: 16; j_call: TRBJ2-3; clone_size: NA; cdr3_nt: TGTGCCACCTCCTCTGGGATGGGGGCAAACACAGATACGCAGTATTTT; cdr3_aa: CATSSGMGANTDTQYF
d_call: NA; v_call: TRBV6-5; cdr3_length: 16; j_call: TRBJ1-5; clone_size: NA; cdr3_nt: TGTGCCAGCAGTTACACCCCCGGCAGTCGCAATCAGCCCCAGCATTTT; cdr3_aa: CASSYTPGSRNQPQHF
d_call: TRBD1; v_call: TRBV27; cdr3_length: 14; j_call: TRBJ1-1; clone_size: NA; cdr3_nt: TGTGCCAGCAGTTGGACAGGGGGAGAGACTGAAGCTTTCTTT; cdr3_aa: CASSWTGGETEAFF
d_call: NA; v_call: TRBV19; cdr3_length: 13; j_call: TRBJ2-5; clone_size: NA; cdr3_nt: TGTGCCAGTTCGGGACAGCGGGGGGAGACCCAGTACTTC; cdr3_aa: CASSGQRGETQYF
d_call: NA; v_call: TRBV6-5; cdr3_length: 15; j_call: TRBJ1-1; clone_size: NA; cdr3_nt: TGTGCCAGCAGTTACTCGCCGGGGGAGAACACTGAAGCTTTCTTT; cdr3_aa: CASSYSPGENTEAFF
d_call: NA; v_call: TRBV5-1; cdr3_length: 15; j_call: TRBJ1-3; clone_size: NA; cdr3_nt: TGCGCCAGCAGACCTACAGGGAGCTCTGGAAACACCATATATTTT; cdr3_aa: CASRPTGSSGNTIYF
d_call: NA; v_call: TRBV7-9; cdr3_length: 16; j_call: TRBJ1-6; clone_size: NA; cdr3_nt: TGTGCCAGCAGCTCCCTCCGGGGTGGGGGGAGCTCACCCCTCCACTTT; cdr3_aa: CASSSLRGGGSSPLHF
d_call: TRBD1; v_call: TRBV6-6; cdr3_length: 15; j_call: TRBJ1-4; clone_size: NA; cdr3_nt: TGTGCCAGCAGTTACTCTTCCAGGGGGGGTGAAAAACTGTTTTTT; cdr3_aa: CASSYSSRGGEKLFF
d_call: NA; v_call: TRBV3-1/TRBV3-2; cdr3_length: 17; j_call: TRBJ2-6; clone_size: NA; cdr3_nt: TGTGCCAGCAGCCAAGCGACAGTGATCTCTGGGGCCAACGTCCTGACTTTC; cdr3_aa: CASSQATVISGANVLTF
d_call: NA; v_call: TRBV5-8; cdr3_length: 17; j_call: TRBJ1-1; clone_size: NA; cdr3_nt: TGTGCCAGCAGCTTGAGGGGGGTCGGGCTGGGGCGGACTGAAGCTTTCTTT; cdr3_aa: CASSLRGVGLGRTEAFF